Sequencing of this TCR beta chain was carried out in a study of blood T cell repertoires in COVID-19. Study at large: The United States, Italy and Spain supplied acute and convalescent COVID-19 samples. In each case, the material was cDNA or gDNA derived from T cells, B-cell-depleted T cells, or PBMCs.

From germline, CDR1 is SGHRS and CDR2 YFSETQ. The CDR3 covers 15 residues. Germline trimming cut 7 bases from V and 5 bases from J; bases unmatched to any gene: 11. Assay: immunoSEQ multiplex PCR; the TCRdb copy retains only in-frame clones and omits some. This sample has about 130,000 clones; about 75% occur once, and the top ten carry around 18%. This TCR was recovered from a man of 80 years or more with acute or convalescent COVID-19. The material sequenced was peripheral blood. The chain couples TRBV5-1 to TRBJ2-7; 11 bases fit TRBD1. Here the CDR3 reads CASSIGGTGGHEQYF. DNA of the CDR3: TGCGCCAGCTCAATTGGAGGGACAGGGGGGCACGAGCAGTACTTC.